The T cell receptor beta chain described here comes from a study of blood T cells in healthy people across ages. The CDR3 loop spans 15 amino acids. The germline V gene encodes CDR1 SGHTA and CDR2 FQGNSA. V was trimmed by 4 bases and J by 1 base, leaving 13 bases between them. Primers used in a second PCR of about 6 to 11 cycles were a sample-barcoded 5' primer and a J-beta primer mix. TCRdb ran MiXCR on the 5' RACE reads and lists one entry per CDR3 protein. The data hold roughly 800,000 distinct CDR3 sequences, with 55% to 75% observed a single time. The chain uses TRBV7-2 and TRBJ1-1, with D tentatively TRBD1 (5 bases). The origin of this receptor is a man aged 25 to 40 in good health. The source material was blood. CDR3 in DNA: TGTGCCAGCAGCTCTCAGGGACGGGGGAACACTGAAGCTTTCTTT. Translated: CASSSQGRGNTEAFF. Variable domain in full (rest from reference TRBV7-2 and TRBJ1-1): GAGVSQSPSNKVTEKGKDVELRCDPISGHTALYWYRQSLGQGLEFLIYFQGNSAPDKSGLPSDRFSAERTGGSVSTLTIQRTQQEDSAVYLCASSSQGRGNTEAFFGQGTRLTVV.